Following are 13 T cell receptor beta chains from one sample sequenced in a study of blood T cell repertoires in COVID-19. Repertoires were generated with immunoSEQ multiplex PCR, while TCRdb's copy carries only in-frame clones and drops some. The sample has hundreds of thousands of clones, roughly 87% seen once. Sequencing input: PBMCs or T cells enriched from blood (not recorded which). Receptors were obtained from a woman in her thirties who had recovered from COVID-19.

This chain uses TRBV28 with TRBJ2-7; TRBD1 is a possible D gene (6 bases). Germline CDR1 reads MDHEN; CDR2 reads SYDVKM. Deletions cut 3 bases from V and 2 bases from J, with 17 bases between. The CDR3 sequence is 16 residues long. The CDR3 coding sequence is TGTGCCAGCAGTTTTTCCTCGACAGGTGGGGCCTACGAGCAGTACTTC. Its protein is CASSFSSTGGAYEQYF. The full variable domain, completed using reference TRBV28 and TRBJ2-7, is DVKVTQSSRYLVKRTGEKVFLECVQDMDHENMFWYRQDPGLGLRLIYFSYDVKMKEKGDIPEGYSVSREKKERFSLILESASTNQTSMYLCASSFSSTGGAYEQYFGPGTRLTVT.

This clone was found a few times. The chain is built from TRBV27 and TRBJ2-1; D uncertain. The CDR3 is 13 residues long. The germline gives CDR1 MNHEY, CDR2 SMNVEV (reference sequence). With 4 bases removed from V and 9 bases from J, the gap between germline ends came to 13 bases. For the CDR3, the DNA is TGTGCCAGCAGTTGGAGTTCCCAAGGTGAGCAGTTCTTC. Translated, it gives CASSWSSQGEQFF.

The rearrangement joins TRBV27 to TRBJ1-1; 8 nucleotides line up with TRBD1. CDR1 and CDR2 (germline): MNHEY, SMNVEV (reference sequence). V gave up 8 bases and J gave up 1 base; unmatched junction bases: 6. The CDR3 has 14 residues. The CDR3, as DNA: TGTGCCAGCCGAGACAGGGGAGGGAACACTGAAGCTTTCTTT. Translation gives CASRDRGGNTEAFF.

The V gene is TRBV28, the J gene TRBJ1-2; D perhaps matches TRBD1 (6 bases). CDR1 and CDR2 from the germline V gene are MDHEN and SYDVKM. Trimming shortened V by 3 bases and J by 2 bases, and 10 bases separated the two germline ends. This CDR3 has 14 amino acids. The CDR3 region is CASSFLTGNYGYTF. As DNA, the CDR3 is TGTGCCAGCAGTTTCCTGACAGGAAACTATGGCTACACCTTC.

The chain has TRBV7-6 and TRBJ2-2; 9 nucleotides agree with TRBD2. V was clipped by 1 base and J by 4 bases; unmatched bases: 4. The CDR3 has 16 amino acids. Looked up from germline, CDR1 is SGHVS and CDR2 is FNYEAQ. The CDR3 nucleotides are TGTGCCAGCAGCTTAGGGCTAGCGGGAACCACCGGGGAGCTGTTTTTT. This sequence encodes CASSLGLAGTTGELFF.

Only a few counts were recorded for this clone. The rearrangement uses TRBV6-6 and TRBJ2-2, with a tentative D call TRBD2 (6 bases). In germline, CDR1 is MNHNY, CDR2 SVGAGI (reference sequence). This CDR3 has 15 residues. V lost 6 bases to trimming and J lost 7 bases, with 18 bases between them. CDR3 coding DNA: TGTGCCAGCAGACAACCGGGACTCAGGCGCGGGGAGCTGTTTTTT. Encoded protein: CASRQPGLRRGELFF.

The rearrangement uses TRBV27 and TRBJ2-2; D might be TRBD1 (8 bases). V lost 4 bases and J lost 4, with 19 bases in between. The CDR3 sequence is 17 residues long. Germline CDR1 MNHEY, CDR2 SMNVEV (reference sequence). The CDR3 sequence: CASSSPSAGTGTGELFF. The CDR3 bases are TGTGCCAGCAGTTCCCCCTCAGCGGGGACAGGCACCGGGGAGCTGTTTTTT.

In DNA form, the CDR3 reads TGCGCCAGCAGCTTGATAGGCGGGAGAGCGTCAGATACGCAGTATTTT. Protein: CASSLIGGRASDTQYF. The chain joins TRBV5-1 to TRBJ2-3, with 7 bases matching TRBD2. Germline values: CDR1 SGHRS, CDR2 YFSETQ. The V gene end was trimmed by 1 base and the J gene end by 4 bases; junction bases not matched to a gene: 9. The CDR3 runs to 16 residues.

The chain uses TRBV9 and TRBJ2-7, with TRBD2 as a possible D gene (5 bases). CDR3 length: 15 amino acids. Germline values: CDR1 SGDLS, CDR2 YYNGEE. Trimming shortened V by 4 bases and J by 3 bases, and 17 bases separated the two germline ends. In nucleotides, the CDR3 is TGTGCCAGCAGCCCTAGCTGGGCACGCGGCTACGAGCAGTACTTC. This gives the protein CASSPSWARGYEQYF.

The CDR3 is CASSPLSRGQETQYF. CDR3 bases: TGTGCCAGCAGTCCCTTGAGTCGGGGGCAAGAGACCCAGTACTTC. The chain uses TRBV5-4 and TRBJ2-5; D is possibly TRBD2 (6 bases). V was clipped by 5 bases and J by 2 bases, with 16 bases between them. Germline assignment: CDR1 SGHNT and CDR2 YYREEE (reference sequence). This CDR3 has 15 residues. Full variable domain (outside the CDR3, taken from reference TRBV5-4 and TRBJ2-5): ETGVTQSPTHLIKTRGQQVTLRCSSQSGHNTVSWYQQALGQGPQFIFQYYREEENGRGNFPPRFSGLQFPNYSSELNVNALELDDSALYLCASSPLSRGQETQYFGPGTRLLVL.

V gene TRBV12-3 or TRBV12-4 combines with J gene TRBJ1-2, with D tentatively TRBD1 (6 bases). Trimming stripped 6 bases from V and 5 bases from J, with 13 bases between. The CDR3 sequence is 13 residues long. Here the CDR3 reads CASSPRTGYGYTF. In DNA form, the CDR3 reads TGTGCCAGCAGCCCTAGAACAGGGTATGGCTACACCTTC.

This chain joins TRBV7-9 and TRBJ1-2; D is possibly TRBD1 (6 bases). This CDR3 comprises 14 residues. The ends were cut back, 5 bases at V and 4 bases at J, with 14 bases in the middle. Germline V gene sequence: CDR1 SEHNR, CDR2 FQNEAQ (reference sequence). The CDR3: CASSPATGRYGYTF. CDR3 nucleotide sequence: TGTGCCAGCAGCCCCGCCACAGGGCGCTATGGCTACACCTTC.

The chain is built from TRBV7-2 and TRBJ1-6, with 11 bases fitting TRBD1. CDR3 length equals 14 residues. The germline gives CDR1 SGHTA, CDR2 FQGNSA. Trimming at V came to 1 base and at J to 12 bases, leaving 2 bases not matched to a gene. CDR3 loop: CASSLGTGGLPLHF. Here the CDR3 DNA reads TGTGCCAGCAGCTTAGGGACAGGGGGCTTACCCCTCCACTTT.